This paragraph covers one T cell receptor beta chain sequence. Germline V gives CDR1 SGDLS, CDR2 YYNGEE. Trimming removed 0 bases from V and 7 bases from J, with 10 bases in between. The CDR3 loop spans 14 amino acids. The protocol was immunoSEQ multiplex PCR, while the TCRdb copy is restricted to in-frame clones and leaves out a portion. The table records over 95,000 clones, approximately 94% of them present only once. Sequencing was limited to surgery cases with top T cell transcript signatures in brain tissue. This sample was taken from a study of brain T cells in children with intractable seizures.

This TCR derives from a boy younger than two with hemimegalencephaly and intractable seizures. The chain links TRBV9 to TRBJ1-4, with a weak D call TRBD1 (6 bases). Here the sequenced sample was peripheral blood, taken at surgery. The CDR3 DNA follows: TGTGCCAGCAGCGTAGACGGGGGCGTTGAAAAACTGTTTTTT. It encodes CASSVDGGVEKLFF. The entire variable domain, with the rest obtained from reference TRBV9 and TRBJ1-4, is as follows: DSGVTQTPKHLITATGQRVTLRCSPRSGDLSVYWYQQSLDQGLQFLIQYYNGEERAKGNILERFSAQQFPDLHSELNLSSLELGDSALYFCASSVDGGVEKLFFGSGTQLSVL.